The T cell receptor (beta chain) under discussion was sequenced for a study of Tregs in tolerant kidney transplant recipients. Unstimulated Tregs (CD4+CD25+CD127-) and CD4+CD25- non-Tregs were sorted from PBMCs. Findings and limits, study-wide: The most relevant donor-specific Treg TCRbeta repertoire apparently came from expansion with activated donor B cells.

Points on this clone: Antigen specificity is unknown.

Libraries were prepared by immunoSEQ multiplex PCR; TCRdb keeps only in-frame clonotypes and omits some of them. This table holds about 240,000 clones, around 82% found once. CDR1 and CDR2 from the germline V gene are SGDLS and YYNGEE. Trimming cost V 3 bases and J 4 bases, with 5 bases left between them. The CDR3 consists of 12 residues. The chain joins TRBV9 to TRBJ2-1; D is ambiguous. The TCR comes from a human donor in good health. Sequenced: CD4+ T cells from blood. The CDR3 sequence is CASSAPYNEQFF. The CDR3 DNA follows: TGTGCCAGCAGCGCCCCGTACAATGAGCAGTTCTTC.